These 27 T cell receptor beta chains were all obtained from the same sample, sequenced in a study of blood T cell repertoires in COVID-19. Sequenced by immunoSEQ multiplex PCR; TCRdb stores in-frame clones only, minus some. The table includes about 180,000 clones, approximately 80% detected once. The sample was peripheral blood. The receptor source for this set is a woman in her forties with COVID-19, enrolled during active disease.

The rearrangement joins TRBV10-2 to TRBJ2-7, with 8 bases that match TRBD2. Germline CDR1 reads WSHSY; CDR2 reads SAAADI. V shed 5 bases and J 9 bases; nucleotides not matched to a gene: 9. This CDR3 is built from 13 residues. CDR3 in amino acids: CASSLAGWGVQYF. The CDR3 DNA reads TGCGCCAGCAGTCTAGCGGGCTGGGGGGTGCAGTACTTC.

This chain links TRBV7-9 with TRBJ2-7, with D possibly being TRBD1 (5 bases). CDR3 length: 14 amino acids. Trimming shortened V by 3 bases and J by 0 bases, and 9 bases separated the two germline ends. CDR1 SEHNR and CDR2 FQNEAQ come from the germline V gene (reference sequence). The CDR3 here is CASSFTGYSYEQYF. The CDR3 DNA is TGTGCCAGCAGCTTTACAGGATACTCCTACGAGCAGTACTTC.

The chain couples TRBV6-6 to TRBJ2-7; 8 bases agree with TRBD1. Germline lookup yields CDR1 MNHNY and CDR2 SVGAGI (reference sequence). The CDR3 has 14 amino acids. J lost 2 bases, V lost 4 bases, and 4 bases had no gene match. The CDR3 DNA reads TGTGCCAGCAGTTTCGGGACAGGAGCCTACGAGCAGTACTTC. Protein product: CASSFGTGAYEQYF.

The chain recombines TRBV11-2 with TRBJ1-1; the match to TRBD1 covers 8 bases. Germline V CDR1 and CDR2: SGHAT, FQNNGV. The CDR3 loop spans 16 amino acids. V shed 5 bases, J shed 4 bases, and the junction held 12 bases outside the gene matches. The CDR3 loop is CASSLNPGGMSTEAFF. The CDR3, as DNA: TGTGCCAGCAGCCTAAACCCAGGGGGCATGAGCACTGAAGCTTTCTTT.

Written as DNA, the CDR3 is TGTGCCAGCAGTTTACCGGGAATCCGGACCCAGTACTTC. Its protein is CASSLPGIRTQYF. The rearrangement joins TRBV12-3 or TRBV12-4 to TRBJ2-5; TRBD2 is a possible D gene (5 bases). The CDR3 contains 13 residues. Trimming took 2 bases from V and 7 from J, leaving 11 bases between them.

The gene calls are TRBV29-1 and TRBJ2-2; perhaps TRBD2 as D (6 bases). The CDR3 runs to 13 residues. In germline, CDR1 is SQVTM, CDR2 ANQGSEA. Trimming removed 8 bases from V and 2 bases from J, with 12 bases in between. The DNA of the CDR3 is TGCAGCTCCGGGACTCACAACACCGGGGAGCTGTTTTTT. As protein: CSSGTHNTGELFF.

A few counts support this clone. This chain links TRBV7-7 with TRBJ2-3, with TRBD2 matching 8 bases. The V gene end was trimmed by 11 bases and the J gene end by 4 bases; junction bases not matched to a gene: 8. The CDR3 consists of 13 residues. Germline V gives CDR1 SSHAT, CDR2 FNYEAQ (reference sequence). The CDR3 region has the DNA TGTGCCTGTAAACTTAGCGGGGCAGATACGCAGTATTTT. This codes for CACKLSGADTQYF.

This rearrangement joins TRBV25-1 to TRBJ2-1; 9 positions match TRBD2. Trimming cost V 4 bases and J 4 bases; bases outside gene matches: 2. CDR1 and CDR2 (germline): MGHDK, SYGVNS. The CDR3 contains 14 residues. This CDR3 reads CASSALAGYNEQFF. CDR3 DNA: TGTGCCAGCAGTGCCCTAGCGGGGTACAATGAGCAGTTCTTC.

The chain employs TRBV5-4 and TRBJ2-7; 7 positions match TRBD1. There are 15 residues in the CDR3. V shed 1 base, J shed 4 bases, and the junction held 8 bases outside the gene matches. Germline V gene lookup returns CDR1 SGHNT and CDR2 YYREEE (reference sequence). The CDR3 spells CASSLPGGVSYEQYF. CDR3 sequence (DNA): TGTGCCAGCAGCTTGCCAGGGGGTGTGAGTTACGAGCAGTACTTC.

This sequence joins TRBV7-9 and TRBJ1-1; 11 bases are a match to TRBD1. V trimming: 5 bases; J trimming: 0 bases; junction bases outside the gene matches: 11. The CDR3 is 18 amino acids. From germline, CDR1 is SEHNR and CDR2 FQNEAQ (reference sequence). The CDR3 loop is CASSTGGTGGTMNTEAFF. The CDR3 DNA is TGTGCCAGCAGCACGGGTGGGACAGGGGGTACGATGAACACTGAAGCTTTCTTT.

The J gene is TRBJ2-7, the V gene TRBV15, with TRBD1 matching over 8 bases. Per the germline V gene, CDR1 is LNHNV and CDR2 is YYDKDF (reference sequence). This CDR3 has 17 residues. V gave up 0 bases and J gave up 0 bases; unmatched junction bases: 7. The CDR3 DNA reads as TGTGCCACCAGCAGAGATTTTCGGACAGGGTTCTCCTACGAGCAGTACTTC. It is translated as CATSRDFRTGFSYEQYF. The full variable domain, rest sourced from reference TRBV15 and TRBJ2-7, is DAMVIQNPRYQVTQFGKPVTLSCSQTLNHNVMYWYQQKSSQAPKLLFHYYDKDFNNEADTPDNFQSRRPNTSFCFLDIRSPGLGDTAMYLCATSRDFRTGFSYEQYFGPGTRLTVT.

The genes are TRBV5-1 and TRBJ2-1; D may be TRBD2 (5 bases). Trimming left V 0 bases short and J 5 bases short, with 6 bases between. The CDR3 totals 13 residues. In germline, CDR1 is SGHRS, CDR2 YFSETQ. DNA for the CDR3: TGCGCCAGCAGCTTGGACGGGAACAATGAGCAGTTCTTC. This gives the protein CASSLDGNNEQFF.

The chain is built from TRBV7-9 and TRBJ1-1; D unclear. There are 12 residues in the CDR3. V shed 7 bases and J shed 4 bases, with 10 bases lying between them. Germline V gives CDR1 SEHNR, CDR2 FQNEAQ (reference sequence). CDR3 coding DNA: TGTGCCAGCAACCAAGAGGGCACTGAAGCTTTCTTT. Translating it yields CASNQEGTEAFF. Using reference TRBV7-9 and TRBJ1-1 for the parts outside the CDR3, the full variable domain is DTGVSQNPRHKITKRGQNVTFRCDPISEHNRLYWYRQTLGQGPEFLTYFQNEAQLEKSRLLSDRFSAERPKGSFSTLEIQRTEQGDSAMYLCASNQEGTEAFFGQGTRLTVV.

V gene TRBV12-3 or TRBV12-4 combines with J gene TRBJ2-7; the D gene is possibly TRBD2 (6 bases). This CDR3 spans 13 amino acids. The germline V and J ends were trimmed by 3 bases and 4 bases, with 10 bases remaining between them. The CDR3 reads CASSFRGRYEQYF. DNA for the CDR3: TGTGCCAGCAGTTTCCGGGGGAGGTACGAGCAGTACTTC.

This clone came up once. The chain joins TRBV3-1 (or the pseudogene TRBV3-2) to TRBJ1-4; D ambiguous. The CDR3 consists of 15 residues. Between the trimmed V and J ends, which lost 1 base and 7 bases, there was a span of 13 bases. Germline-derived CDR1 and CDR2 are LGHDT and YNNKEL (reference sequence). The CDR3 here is CASSQVVGLSEKLFF. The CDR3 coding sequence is TGTGCCAGCAGCCAAGTTGTGGGCTTATCTGAAAAACTGTTTTTT.

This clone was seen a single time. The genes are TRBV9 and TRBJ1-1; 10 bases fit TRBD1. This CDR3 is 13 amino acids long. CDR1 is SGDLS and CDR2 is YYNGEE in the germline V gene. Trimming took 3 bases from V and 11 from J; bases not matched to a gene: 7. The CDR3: CASSATGGYQAFF. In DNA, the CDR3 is TGTGCCAGCAGCGCGACAGGGGGCTACCAGGCTTTCTTT.

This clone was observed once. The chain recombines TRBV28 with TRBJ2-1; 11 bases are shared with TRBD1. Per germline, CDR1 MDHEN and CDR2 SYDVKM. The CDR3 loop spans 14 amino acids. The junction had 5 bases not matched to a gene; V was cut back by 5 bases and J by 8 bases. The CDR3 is CASSGQGAMDEQFF. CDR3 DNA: TGTGCCAGCAGTGGACAGGGGGCTATGGATGAGCAGTTCTTC.

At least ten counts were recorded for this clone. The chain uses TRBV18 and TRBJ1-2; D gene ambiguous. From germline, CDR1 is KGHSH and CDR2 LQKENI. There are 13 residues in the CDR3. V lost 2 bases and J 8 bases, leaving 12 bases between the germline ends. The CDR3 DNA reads TGTGCCAGCTCACCAGGGCTGGGAGACGGCTACACCTTC. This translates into CASSPGLGDGYTF.

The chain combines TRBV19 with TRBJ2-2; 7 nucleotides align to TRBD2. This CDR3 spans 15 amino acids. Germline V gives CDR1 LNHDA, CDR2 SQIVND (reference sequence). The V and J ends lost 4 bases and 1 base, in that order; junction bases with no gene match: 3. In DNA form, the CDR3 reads TGTGCCAGTAGTAGAGCGGGGAAGAACACCGGGGAGCTGTTTTTT. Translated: CASSRAGKNTGELFF.

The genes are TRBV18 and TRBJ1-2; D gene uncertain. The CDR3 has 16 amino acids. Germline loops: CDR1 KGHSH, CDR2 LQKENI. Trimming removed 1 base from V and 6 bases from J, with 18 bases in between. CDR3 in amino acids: CASSPLMDPEGDGYTF. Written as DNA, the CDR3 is TGTGCCAGCTCACCACTAATGGACCCGGAGGGTGATGGCTACACCTTC. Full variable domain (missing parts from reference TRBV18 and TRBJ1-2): NAGVMQNPRHLVRRRGQEARLRCSPMKGHSHVYWYRQLPEEGLKFMVYLQKENIIDESGMPKERFSAEFPKEGPSILRIQQVVRGDSAAYFCASSPLMDPEGDGYTFGSGTRLTVV.

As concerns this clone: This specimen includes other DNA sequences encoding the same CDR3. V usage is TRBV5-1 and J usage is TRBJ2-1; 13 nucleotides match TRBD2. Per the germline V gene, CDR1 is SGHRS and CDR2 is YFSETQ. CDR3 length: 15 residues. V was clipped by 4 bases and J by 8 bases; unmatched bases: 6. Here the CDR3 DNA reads TGCGCCAGCAGCCCTACTAGCGGGGGGGCATATGAGCAGTTCTTC. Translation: CASSPTSGGAYEQFF.

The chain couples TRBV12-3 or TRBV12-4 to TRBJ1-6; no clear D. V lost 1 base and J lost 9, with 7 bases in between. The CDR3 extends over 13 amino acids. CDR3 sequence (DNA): TGTGCCAGCAGTTTAGGAGGGAGTTCACCCCTCCACTTT. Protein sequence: CASSLGGSSPLHF.

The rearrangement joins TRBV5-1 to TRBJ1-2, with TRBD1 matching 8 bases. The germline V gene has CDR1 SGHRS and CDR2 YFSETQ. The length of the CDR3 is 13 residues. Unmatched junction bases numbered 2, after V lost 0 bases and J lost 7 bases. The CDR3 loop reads CASSLGQGFGYTF. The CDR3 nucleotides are TGCGCCAGCAGCTTGGGACAGGGGTTTGGCTACACCTTC.

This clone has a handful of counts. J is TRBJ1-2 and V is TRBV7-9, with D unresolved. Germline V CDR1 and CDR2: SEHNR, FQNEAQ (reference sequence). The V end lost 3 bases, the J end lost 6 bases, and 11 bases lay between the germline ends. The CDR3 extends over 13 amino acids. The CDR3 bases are TGTGCCAGCAGCTTGCTCCTTGTAGATGGCTACACCTTC. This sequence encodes CASSLLLVDGYTF.

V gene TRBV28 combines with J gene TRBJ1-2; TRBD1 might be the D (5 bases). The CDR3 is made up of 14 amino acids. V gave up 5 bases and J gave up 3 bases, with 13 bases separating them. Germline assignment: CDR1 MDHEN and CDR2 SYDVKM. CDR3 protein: CASSPSGGYYGYTF. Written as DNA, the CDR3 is TGTGCCAGCAGTCCGAGCGGGGGGTACTATGGCTACACCTTC.

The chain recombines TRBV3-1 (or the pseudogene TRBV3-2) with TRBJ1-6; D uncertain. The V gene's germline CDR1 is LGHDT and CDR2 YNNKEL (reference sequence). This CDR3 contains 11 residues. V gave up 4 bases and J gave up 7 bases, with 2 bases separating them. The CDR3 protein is CASSPNSPLHF. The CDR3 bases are TGTGCCAGCAGCCCAAATTCACCCCTCCACTTT.

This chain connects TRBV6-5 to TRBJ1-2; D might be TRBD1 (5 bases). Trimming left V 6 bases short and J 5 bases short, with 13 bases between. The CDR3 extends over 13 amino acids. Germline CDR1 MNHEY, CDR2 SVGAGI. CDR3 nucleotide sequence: TGTGCCAGCAGACAGGCCGGTGGATATGGCTACACCTTC. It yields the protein CASRQAGGYGYTF.